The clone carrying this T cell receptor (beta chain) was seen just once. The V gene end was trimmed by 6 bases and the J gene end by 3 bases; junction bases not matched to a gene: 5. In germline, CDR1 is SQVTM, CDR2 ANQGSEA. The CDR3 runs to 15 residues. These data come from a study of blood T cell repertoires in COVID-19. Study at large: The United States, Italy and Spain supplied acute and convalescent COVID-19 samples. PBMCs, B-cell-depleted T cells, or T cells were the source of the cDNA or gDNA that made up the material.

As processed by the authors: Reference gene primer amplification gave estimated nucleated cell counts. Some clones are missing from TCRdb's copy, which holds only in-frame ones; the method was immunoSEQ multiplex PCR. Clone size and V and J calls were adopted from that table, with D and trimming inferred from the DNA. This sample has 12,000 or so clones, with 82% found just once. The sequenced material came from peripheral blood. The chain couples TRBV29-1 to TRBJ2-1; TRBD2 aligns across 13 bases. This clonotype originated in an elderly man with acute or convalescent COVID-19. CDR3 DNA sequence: TGCAGCGTCGGGACTAGCGGGGCAAACTACAATGAGCAGTTCTTC. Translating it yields CSVGTSGANYNEQFF.